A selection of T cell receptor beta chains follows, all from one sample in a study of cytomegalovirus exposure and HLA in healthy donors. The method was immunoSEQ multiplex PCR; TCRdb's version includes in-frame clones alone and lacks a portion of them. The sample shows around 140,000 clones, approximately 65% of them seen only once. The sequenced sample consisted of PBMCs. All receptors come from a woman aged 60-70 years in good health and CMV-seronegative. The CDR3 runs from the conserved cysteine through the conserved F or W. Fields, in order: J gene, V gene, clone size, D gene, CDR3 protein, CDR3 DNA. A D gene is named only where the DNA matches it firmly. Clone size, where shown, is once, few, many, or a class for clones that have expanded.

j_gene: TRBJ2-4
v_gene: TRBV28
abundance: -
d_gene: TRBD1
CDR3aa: CASSLPGQDIQYF
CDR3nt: TGTGCCAGCAGTCTTCCGGGACAGGACATTCAGTACTTC

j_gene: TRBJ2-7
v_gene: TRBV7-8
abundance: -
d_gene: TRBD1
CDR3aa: CASSLVTTDRVRVYEQYF
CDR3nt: TGTGCCAGCAGCTTAGTGACAACGGACAGGGTAAGGGTCTACGAGCAGTACTTC

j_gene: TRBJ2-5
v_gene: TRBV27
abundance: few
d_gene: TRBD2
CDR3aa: CASTTGTSGQETQYF
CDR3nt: TGTGCCAGCACCACCGGGACTAGCGGCCAAGAGACCCAGTACTTC

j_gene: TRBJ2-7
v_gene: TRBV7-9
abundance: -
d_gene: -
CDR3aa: CSSSLDGSTYEQYF
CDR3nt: TGTTCCAGCAGCTTAGATGGCAGTACCTACGAGCAGTACTTC

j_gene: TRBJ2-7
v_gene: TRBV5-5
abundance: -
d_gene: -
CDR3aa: CASSLGSGPYEQYF
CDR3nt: TGTGCCAGCAGCTTGGGTAGCGGTCCCTACGAGCAGTACTTC

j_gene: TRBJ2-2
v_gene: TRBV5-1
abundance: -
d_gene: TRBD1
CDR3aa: CASSQPGQGATGELFF
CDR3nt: TGCGCCAGCAGCCAACCGGGACAGGGGGCCACCGGGGAGCTGTTTTTT

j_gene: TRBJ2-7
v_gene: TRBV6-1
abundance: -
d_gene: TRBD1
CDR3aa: CASSGRDRSHEQYF
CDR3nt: TGTGCCAGCAGTGGCCGGGACAGGTCCCACGAGCAGTACTTC

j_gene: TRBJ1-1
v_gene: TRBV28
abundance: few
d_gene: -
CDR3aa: CASSLPLAEAFF
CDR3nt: TGTGCCAGCAGTTTACCCTTAGCTGAAGCTTTCTTT

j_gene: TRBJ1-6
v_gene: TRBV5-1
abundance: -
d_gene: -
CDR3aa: CASSPGTTNSPLHF
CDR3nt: TGCGCCAGCAGCCCAGGGACTACCAATTCACCCCTCCACTTT

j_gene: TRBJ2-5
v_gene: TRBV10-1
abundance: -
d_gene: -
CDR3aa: CASRRRIWETQYF
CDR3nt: TGCGCCAGCAGGCGGCGCATATGGGAGACCCAGTACTTC

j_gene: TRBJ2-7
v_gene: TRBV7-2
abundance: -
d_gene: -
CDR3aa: CASSLGHISSSYEQYF
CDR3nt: TGTGCCAGCAGCTTAGGGCACATCTCCAGCTCCTACGAGCAGTACTTC

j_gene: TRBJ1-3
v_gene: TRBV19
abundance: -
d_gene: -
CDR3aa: CASNARVSGNTIYF
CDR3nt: TGTGCCAGTAACGCCAGGGTGTCTGGAAACACCATATATTTT

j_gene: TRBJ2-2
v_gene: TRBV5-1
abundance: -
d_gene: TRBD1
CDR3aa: CASSAGTGINTGELFF
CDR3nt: TGCGCCAGCAGCGCCGGGACAGGAATAAACACCGGGGAGCTGTTTTTT

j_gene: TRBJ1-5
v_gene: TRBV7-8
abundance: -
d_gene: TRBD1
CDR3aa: CASRSGTGANQPQHF
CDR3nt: TGTGCCAGCAGGTCCGGGACAGGAGCCAATCAGCCCCAGCATTTT

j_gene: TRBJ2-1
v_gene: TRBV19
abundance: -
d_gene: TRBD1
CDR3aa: CASSWIPGQGYEQFF
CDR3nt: TGTGCCAGTAGTTGGATACCGGGACAGGGCTATGAGCAGTTCTTC

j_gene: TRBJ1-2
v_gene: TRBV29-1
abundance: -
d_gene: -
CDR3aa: CSVTQGQDGYTF
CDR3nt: TGCAGCGTGACGCAGGGTCAGGATGGCTACACCTTC

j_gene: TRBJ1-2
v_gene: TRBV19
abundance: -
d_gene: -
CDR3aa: CASSIERSNYGYTF
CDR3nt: TGTGCCAGTAGTATAGAGCGATCTAACTATGGCTACACCTTC

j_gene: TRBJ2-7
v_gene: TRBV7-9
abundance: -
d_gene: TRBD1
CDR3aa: CASSFRDRGDEQYF
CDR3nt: TGTGCCAGCAGCTTCCGGGACAGGGGAGACGAGCAGTACTTC

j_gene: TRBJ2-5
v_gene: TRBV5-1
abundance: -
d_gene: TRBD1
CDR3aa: CASSHGQGGETQYF
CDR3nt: TGCGCCAGCAGCCACGGACAGGGCGGGGAGACCCAGTACTTC

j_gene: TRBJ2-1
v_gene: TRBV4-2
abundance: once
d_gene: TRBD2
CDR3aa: CASSQPIAGGFYNEQFF
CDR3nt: TGTGCCAGCAGCCAACCCATAGCGGGAGGGTTCTACAATGAGCAGTTCTTC

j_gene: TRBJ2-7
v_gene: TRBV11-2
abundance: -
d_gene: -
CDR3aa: CASSPRDEQYF
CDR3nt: TGTGCCAGCAGCCCCAGGGACGAGCAGTACTTC

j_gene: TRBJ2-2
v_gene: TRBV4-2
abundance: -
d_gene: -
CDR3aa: CASSQAGSTGELFF
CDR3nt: TGTGCCAGCAGCCAAGCGGGGTCCACCGGGGAGCTGTTTTTT

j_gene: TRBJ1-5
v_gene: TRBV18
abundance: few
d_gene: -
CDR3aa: CASSPNRVGQPQHF
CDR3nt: TGTGCCAGCTCACCTAACAGGGTAGGGCAGCCCCAGCATTTT

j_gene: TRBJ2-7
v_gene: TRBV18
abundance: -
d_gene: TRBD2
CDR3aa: CASSPASGGPTDEQYF
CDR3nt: TGTGCCAGCTCACCAGCGAGCGGGGGTCCGACCGACGAGCAGTACTTC

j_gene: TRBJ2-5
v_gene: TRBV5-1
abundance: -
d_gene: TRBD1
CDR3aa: CASSPIRQGAGETQYF
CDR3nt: TGCGCCAGCAGCCCCATAAGGCAGGGGGCAGGCGAGACCCAGTACTTC

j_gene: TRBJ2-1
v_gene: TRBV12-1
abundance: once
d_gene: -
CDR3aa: CASSFGLPGNNEQFF
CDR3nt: TGTGCCAGCAGCTTTGGTCTACCCGGGAACAATGAGCAGTTCTTC

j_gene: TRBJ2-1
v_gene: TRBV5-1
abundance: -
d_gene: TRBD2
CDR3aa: CASSRTSGYNEQFF
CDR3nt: TGCGCCAGCAGTAGGACTAGCGGCTACAATGAGCAGTTCTTC

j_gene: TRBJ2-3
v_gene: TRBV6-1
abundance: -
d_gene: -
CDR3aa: CASSERWVGATDTQYF
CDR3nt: TGTGCCAGCAGTGAACGATGGGTGGGGGCCACAGATACGCAGTATTTT

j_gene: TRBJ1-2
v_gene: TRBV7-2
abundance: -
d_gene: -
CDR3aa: CASSLDSSGGYTF
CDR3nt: TGTGCCAGCAGCTTAGACAGCTCGGGGGGCTACACCTTT

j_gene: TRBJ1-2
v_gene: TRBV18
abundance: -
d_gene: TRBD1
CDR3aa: CASSPGQAEQGGYTF
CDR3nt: TGTGCCAGCTCACCCGGACAGGCCGAGCAGGGGGGCTACACCTTC

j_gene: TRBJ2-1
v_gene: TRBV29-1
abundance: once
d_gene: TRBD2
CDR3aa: CSARETSGIRNEQFF
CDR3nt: TGCAGCGCCCGTGAGACTAGCGGGATCCGAAATGAGCAGTTCTTC

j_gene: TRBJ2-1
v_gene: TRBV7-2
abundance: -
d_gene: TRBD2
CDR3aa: CASSLGAGGVYNEQFF
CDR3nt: TGTGCCAGCAGCTTAGGAGCGGGAGGGGTGTACAATGAGCAGTTCTTC

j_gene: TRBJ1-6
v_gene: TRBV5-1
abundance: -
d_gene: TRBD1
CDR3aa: CASSPGTGVPPLHF
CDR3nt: TGCGCCAGCAGCCCCGGGACAGGTGTACCACCCCTCCACTTT

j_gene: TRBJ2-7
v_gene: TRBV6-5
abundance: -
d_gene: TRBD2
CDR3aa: CASRGSGTRGEQYF
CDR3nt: TGTGCCAGCAGAGGATCGGGGACTAGGGGCGAGCAGTACTTC

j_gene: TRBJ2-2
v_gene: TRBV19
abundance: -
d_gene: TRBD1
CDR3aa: CASETVTGHTGELFF
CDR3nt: TGTGCCAGTGAAACGGTGACAGGGCACACCGGGGAGCTGTTTTTT

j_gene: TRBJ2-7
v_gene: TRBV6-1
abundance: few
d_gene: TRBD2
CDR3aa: CASSTSGRAYEQYF
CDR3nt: TGTGCCAGCAGTACTAGCGGGAGGGCCTACGAGCAGTACTTC

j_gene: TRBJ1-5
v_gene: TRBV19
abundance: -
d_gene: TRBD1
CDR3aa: CASSMGQTNQPQHF
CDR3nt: TGTGCCAGTAGTATGGGACAGACCAATCAGCCCCAGCATTTT

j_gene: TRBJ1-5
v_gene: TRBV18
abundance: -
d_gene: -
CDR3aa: CASLQGNQPQHF
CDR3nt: TGTGCCAGCTTACAGGGAAATCAGCCCCAGCATTTT

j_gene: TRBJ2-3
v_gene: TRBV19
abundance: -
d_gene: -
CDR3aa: CASSILAGDTQYF
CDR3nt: TGTGCCAGTAGTATATTGGCGGGAGATACGCAGTATTTT

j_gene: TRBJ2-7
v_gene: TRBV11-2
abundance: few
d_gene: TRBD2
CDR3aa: CASSLGPGLADSYEQYF
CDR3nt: TGTGCCAGCAGCTTAGGACCGGGACTAGCGGACTCCTACGAGCAGTACTTC